This TCR beta chain was retrieved from a study of blood T cell repertoires in COVID-19. Study in general: Both acute and convalescent COVID-19 samples were obtained from the United States, Italy and Spain. Sources were T cells, B-cell-depleted T cells, or PBMCs; the material itself was cDNA or gDNA.

Methods used by the authors: Reference gene primer amplification yielded estimated nucleated cell counts. TCRdb keeps only in-frame clones here, not all; method: immunoSEQ multiplex PCR. D and trimming were read from the DNA, whereas the V and J calls and clone size are those reported in that table. The data contain approximately 150,000 clones, around 89% of them singletons. The length of the CDR3 is 14 residues. CDR1 and CDR2 (germline): KGHDR, SFDVKD. Trimming removed 3 bases from V and 2 bases from J, with 10 bases in between. The sequencing input was peripheral blood. V usage is TRBV24-1 and J usage is TRBJ2-7; possibly TRBD2 for D (6 bases). This clonotype was sampled from a man between 65 and 79 years old with active COVID-19. The CDR3: CATSDGGGPYEQYF. CDR3 sequence (DNA): TGTGCCACCAGTGATGGGGGAGGACCCTACGAGCAGTACTTC.